This TCR beta chain was obtained from a study of regulatory T cells in long-lasting Graves disease. Study information: More than 5 years of antithyroid drugs with positive TSH receptor antibodies defined persistent Graves' disease.

The germline CDR1 and CDR2 sequences are DFQATT and SNEGSKA (reference sequence). The CDR3 is 14 amino acids. With 0 bases removed from V and 8 bases from J, the gap between germline ends came to 16 bases. This clonotype was counted between two and nine times. Time point noted: persistent/refractory GD, antithyroid drugs over 5 years with positive TRAb. PBMCs were the source of the RNA used for TCR sequencing. In Xi'an, China, an endocrinology department was the source of patients. Nine milliliters of peripheral blood were taken and placed in EDTA tubes. According to the study, TCR beta libraries were built with iRepertoire HTBI primers and CDR3-region Arm-PCR. MiXCR, applied by TCRdb to the multiplex PCR reads, yields one record per CDR3 protein. This sample yields about 660,000 distinct CDR3 sequences, of which 25% to 35% are seen a single time; around 40% belongs to the top ten.

The input for sequencing was peripheral blood mononuclear cells (PBMCs), taken when the disease was refractory, from a patient treated with antithyroid drugs. The chain combines TRBV20-1 with TRBJ1-2; the D gene is possibly TRBD1 (6 bases). This sequence was found in a female donor with Graves disease. CDR3 in DNA: TGCAGTGCTAGAGATCCTACAGGGTCGTCCGGCTACACCTTC. Protein product: CSARDPTGSSGYTF.